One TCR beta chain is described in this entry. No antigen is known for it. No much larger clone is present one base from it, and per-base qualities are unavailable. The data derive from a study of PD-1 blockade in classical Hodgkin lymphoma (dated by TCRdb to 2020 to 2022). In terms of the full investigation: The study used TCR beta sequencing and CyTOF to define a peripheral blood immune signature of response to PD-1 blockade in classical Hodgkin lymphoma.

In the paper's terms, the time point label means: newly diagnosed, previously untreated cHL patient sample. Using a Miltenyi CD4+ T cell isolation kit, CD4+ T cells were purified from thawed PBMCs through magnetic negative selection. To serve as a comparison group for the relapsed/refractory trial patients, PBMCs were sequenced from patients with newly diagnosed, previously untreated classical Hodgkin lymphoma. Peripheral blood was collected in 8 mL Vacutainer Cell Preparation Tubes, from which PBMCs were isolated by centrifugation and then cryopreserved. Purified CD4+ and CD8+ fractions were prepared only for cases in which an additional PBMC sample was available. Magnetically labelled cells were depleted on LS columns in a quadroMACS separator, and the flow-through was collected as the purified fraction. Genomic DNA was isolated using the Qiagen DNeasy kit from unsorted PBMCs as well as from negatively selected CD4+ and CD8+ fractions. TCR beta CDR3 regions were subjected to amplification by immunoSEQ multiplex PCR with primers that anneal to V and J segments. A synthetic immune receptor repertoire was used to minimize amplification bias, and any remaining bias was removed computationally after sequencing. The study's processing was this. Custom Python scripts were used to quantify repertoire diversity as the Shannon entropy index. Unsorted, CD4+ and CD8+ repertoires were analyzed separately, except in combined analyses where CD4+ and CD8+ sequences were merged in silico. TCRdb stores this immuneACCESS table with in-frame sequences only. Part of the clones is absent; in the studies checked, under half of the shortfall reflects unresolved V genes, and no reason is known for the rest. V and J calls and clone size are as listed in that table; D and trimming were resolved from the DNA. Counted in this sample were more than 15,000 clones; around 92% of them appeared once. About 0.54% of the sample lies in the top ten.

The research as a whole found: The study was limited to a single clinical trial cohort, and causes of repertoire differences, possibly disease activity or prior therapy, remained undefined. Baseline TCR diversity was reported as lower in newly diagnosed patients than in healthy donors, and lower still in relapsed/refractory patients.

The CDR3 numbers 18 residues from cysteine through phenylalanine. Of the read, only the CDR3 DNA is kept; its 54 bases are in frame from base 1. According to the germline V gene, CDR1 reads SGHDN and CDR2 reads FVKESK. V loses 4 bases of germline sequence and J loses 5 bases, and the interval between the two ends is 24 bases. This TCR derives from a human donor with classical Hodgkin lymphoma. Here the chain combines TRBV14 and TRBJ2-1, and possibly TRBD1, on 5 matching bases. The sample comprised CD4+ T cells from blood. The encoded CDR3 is CASSRRPTWSTQDNEQFF. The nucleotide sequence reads TGTGCCAGCAGCCGGCGACCGACGTGGAGCACACAGGACAATGAGCAGTTCTTC.